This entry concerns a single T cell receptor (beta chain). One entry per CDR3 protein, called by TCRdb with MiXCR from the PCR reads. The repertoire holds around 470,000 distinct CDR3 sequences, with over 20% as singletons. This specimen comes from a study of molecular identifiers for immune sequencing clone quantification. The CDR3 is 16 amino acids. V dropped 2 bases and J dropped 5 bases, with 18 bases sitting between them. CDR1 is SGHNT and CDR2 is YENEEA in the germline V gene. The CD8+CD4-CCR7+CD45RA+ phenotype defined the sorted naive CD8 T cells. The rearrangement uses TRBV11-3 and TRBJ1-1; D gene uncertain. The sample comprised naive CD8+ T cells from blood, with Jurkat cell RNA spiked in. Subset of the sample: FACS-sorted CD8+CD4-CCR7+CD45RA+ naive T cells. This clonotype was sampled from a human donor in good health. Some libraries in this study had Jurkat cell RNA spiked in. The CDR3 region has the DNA TGTGCCAGCAGCTTAATATCTTGTGGGGATCCGACTGAAGCTTTCTTT. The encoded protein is CASSLISCGDPTEAFF.